This T cell receptor (beta chain) comes out of a study of control samples from healthy donors and cancer patients. Sequenced by immunoSEQ multiplex PCR; TCRdb stores in-frame clones only, minus some. The table gives approximately 190,000 clones; the top ten clones make up approximately 2.2% of it. V was trimmed by 3 bases and J by 4 bases, leaving 13 bases between them. This CDR3 has 14 residues. Germline V gene sequence: CDR1 DFQATT, CDR2 SNEGSKA (reference sequence). This chain uses TRBV20-1 with TRBJ2-1; D could derive from TRBD1 or TRBD2 (6 bases each). The specimen sequenced was blood. The TCR was taken from a woman in her 30s in good health. The CDR3 DNA follows: TGCAGTGCTAGTAGGGGGGCCCCTTACAATGAGCAGTTCTTC. The encoded protein is CSASRGAPYNEQFF.